The 14 T cell receptor beta chains below were found in one sample sequenced in a study of T cells in women clearing cervical HPV infection (dated by TCRdb to about 2018). The method behind the library was the immunoSEQ multiplex PCR assay. TCRdb's version of the immuneACCESS table is confined to in-frame rearrangements and falls short of the full clone set. An unresolved V gene accounts for under half of the shortfall where checked; the remainder is of unknown origin. The sample has under 20,000 clones on record. The ten largest clones take up around 16% of the sample. Sequenced material: blood buffy coat. The receptors were sampled from a woman aged 18 to 75 with a cervical HPV16 infection that either progressed to CIN3+ or cleared (not recorded which).

To note about this clone: The read ends 3 residues before the CDR3 terminus; that terminus is restored from the germline J gene. V gene TRBV29-1 combines with J gene TRBJ2-3, with D tentatively TRBD1 (6 bases). Germline V gene lookup returns CDR1 SQVTM and CDR2 ANQGSEA. The CDR3 runs to 13 residues. The CDR3 here is CSVQHRVQGPQYF. The sequenced part of the CDR3 DNA is TGCAGCGTCCAACACAGGGTCCAAGGACCG.

A word on this clone: Read sequence stops 3 residues before the CDR3 end, and the germline J gene provides the missing end. The genes are TRBV5-1 and TRBJ1-2; D is unresolved. This CDR3 contains 15 residues. CDR1 and CDR2 (germline): SGHRS, YFSETQ. The covered CDR3 bases are TGCGCCAGCAGTTTTAGCGCTTCTAGCACAGATACC. It translates to CASSFSASSTDT. The complete CDR3 reads CASSFSASSTDTYTF.

Details on this clone: The missing CDR3 end, 3 residues past where the read stops, is filled in from the germline J gene. The chain is built from TRBV7-2 and TRBJ1-1, with D possibly being TRBD1 (6 bases). CDR1 is SGHTA, CDR2 FQGNSA, per germline. This CDR3 has 15 amino acids. V was cut by 3 bases and J by 4 bases, with 15 bases left in between. The chain's CDR3 is CASSLFGGQSTEAFF. Incomplete CDR3 DNA: TGTGCCAGCAGCTTGTTTGGGGGCCAGAGCACTGAA.

About this clone itself: The read halts 3 residues ahead of the CDR3 end, with the missing end drawn from the germline J gene. The V and J genes are TRBV7-3 and TRBJ2-3; 8 bases agree with TRBD1. Per the germline V gene, CDR1 is SGHTA and CDR2 is FQGTGA. CDR3 length: 13 amino acids. The CDR3 DNA, read in part, is TGTGCCAGCAGCCCGGACAGGGATCAGCCG. It is translated as CASSPDRDQP. The whole CDR3 protein is CASSPDRDQPQYF. Supplemented by reference TRBV7-3 and TRBJ2-3, the full variable domain reads GAGVSQTPSNKVTEKGKYVELRCDPISGHTALYWYRQSLGQGPEFLIYFQGTGAADDSGLPNDRFFAVRPEGSVSTLKIQRTERGDSAVYLCASSPDRDQPQYFGPGTRLTVL.

For this clone: One junction end disagrees with the germline gene, perhaps due to a read error. The CDR3 end falls 3 residues outside the read, so it is completed with the germline J gene. The same CDR3 also results from other DNA sequences found in this sample. The chain combines TRBV29-1 with TRBJ1-3; D perhaps matches TRBD1 (6 bases). The CDR3 is 12 amino acids. CDR1 is SQVTM and CDR2 is ANQGSEA in the germline V gene. CDR3 bases read: TGCAGCGTTGAGCAAGGGGGAGACACG. It translates to CSVEQGGDT. The whole CDR3 reads CSVEQGGDTIYF.

Regarding this clone: With the read ending 3 residues before the CDR3 end, the germline J gene is used to fill in that end. V gene TRBV19 combines with J gene TRBJ1-2; D may be TRBD1 (5 bases). The CDR3 is made up of 15 amino acids. Germline V gives CDR1 LNHDA, CDR2 SQIVND (reference sequence). CDR3 DNA (partial): TGTGCCATCCAATGCAGGTTGGAGGAGACAGATACC. It codes for CAIQCRLEETDT. The full CDR3 reads CAIQCRLEETDTYTF.

Comment on this clone: The read is 3 residues too short to cover the CDR3 end, so that end is filled in from the germline J gene. This chain joins TRBV20-1 and TRBJ2-7, with 9 bases that match TRBD2. V trimming: 4 bases; J trimming: 5 bases; junction bases outside the gene matches: 15. The germline V gene encodes CDR1 DFQATT and CDR2 SNEGSKA (reference sequence). This CDR3 has 16 residues. This CDR3 reads CSATSTLGLALNEQYF. The sequenced part of the CDR3 DNA is TGCAGTGCTACCTCAACGTTGGGACTAGCTCTTAACGAG.

Notes on this clone: Coverage ceases 3 residues before the CDR3 finishes, and the germline J gene fills in the end. The rearrangement uses TRBV14 and TRBJ1-2, with a tentative D call TRBD1 (5 bases). CDR1 and CDR2 from the germline V gene are SGHDN and FVKESK. Between the trimmed V and J ends, which lost 3 bases and 7 bases, there was a span of 12 bases. CDR3 length equals 13 residues. CDR3 loop: CASSHLRVGGYTF. The part of the CDR3 DNA that was read is TGTGCCAGCAGCCATCTCAGGGTCGGTGGC. Full variable domain (rest looked up from reference TRBV14 and TRBJ1-2): EAGVTQFPSHSVIEKGQTVTLRCDPISGHDNLYWYRRVMGKEIKFLLHFVKESKQDESGMPNNRFLAERTGGTYSTLKVQPAELEDSGVYFCASSHLRVGGYTFGSGTRLTVV.

With regard to this clone: Read data end 3 residues before the CDR3 end; the end is taken from the germline J gene. The chain joins TRBV20-1 to TRBJ2-3; 8 bases line up with TRBD1. This CDR3 has 13 residues. Germline lookup yields CDR1 DFQATT and CDR2 SNEGSKA (reference sequence). The CDR3: CSAWTGSQKTQYF. CDR3 bases read: TGCAGTGCTTGGACAGGGTCTCAGAAGACG.

In the case of this clone: The CDR3 extends 3 residues past the end of the read, so its final part is completed from the germline J gene. The rearrangement joins TRBV7-8 to TRBJ2-6; D may be TRBD2 (5 bases). Trimming took 5 bases from V and 3 from J, leaving 11 bases between them. Looked up from germline, CDR1 is SGHVS and CDR2 is FQNEAQ. The CDR3 is 15 residues long. This CDR3 is CASSQRPLGANVLTF. Partial CDR3 DNA: TGTGCCAGCAGCCAGCGGCCCCTTGGGGCCAACGTC. Full variable domain (rest looked up from reference TRBV7-8 and TRBJ2-6): GAGVSQSPRYKVAKRGQDVALRCDPISGHVSLFWYQQALGQGPEFLTYFQNEAQLDKSGLPSDRFFAERPEGSVSTLKIQRTQQEDSAVYLCASSQRPLGANVLTFGAGSRLTVL.

Notes on this clone: The CDR3 is cut off 3 residues early in the read; its end comes from the germline J gene. The chain recombines TRBV30 with TRBJ2-3, with D possibly matching TRBD2 (6 bases). The CDR3 loop spans 12 amino acids. Germline CDR1 is GTSNPN and CDR2 is SVGIG (reference sequence). CDR3 DNA (partial): TGTGCCTGGGGAGGGTTTGGAGAGACG. It is translated as CAWGGFGET. The whole CDR3 sequence is CAWGGFGETQYF.

Turning to this clone: The CDR3 end falls 3 residues outside the read, so it is completed with the germline J gene. V gene TRBV20-1 combines with J gene TRBJ1-6, with TRBD1 matching 7 bases. From germline, CDR1 is DFQATT and CDR2 SNEGSKA (reference sequence). The length of the CDR3 is 15 residues. V was clipped by 3 bases and J by 10 bases; unmatched bases: 12. This CDR3 is CSASDEGAGASPLHF. The CDR3 DNA, read in part, is TGCAGTGCTAGCGATGAGGGGGCTGGGGCGTCACCC.

About this clone: The CDR3 end falls 3 residues outside the read, so it is completed with the germline J gene. This chain links TRBV20-1 with TRBJ1-2; 9 nucleotides agree with TRBD1. The junction had 6 bases not matched to a gene; V was cut back by 7 bases and J by 3 bases. Germline lookup yields CDR1 DFQATT and CDR2 SNEGSKA (reference sequence). The CDR3 sequence is 13 residues long. The CDR3 reads CSVPTGGDYGYTF. The sequenced part of the CDR3 DNA is TGCAGTGTCCCGACAGGGGGGGACTATGGC.

About this clone: The read ends 3 residues early relative to the CDR3; the germline J gene fills the gap. The chain couples TRBV20-1 to TRBJ2-7, with 12 bases lining up with TRBD1. Germline V gene data show CDR1 as DFQATT and CDR2 as SNEGSKA (reference sequence). CDR3 length: 14 amino acids. Losses at the gene ends were 5 bases for V and 4 bases for J; bases not matched to a gene: 6. CDR3 loop: CSAGRDRGPYEQYF. The part of the CDR3 DNA that was read is TGCAGTGCTGGCCGGGACAGGGGGCCGTACGAG.